The text below deals with one T cell receptor beta chain. Its specificity is unknown. This CDR3 has 13 amino acids. Germline V gene data show CDR1 as SEHNR and CDR2 as FQNEAQ (reference sequence). V was cut by 1 base and J by 6 bases, with 9 bases left in between. Reverse transcription of all isolated RNA meant that expressed TCRB transcripts were sequenced. This table comes from immunoSEQ multiplex PCR, and its TCRdb copy is limited to in-frame clones, with some not included. Among 150,000 to 200,000 clones listed, roughly 60% were seen once. This entry belongs to a study of beta chain features in type 1 diabetes. CD45RO/CCR7/CD25/CD127/CD95/CD27 staining was used to isolate CD4+ naive, central memory, regulatory and stem cell-like memory cells by sorting. Findings and caveats of the study: Patients with type 1 diabetes showed fewer VDJ junction insertions and more deletions. Across all four CD4+ subsets, people with type 1 diabetes showed modestly shorter TCRB CDR3s.

What was sequenced was naive CD4+ T cells from blood. The J gene is TRBJ1-1, the V gene TRBV7-9; no clear D gene. The source of this sequence is a young man with type 1 diabetes. The CDR3 bases are TGTGCCAGCAGCTTAGAAGTCGGCGCTGAAGCTTTCTTT. Translation gives CASSLEVGAEAFF.